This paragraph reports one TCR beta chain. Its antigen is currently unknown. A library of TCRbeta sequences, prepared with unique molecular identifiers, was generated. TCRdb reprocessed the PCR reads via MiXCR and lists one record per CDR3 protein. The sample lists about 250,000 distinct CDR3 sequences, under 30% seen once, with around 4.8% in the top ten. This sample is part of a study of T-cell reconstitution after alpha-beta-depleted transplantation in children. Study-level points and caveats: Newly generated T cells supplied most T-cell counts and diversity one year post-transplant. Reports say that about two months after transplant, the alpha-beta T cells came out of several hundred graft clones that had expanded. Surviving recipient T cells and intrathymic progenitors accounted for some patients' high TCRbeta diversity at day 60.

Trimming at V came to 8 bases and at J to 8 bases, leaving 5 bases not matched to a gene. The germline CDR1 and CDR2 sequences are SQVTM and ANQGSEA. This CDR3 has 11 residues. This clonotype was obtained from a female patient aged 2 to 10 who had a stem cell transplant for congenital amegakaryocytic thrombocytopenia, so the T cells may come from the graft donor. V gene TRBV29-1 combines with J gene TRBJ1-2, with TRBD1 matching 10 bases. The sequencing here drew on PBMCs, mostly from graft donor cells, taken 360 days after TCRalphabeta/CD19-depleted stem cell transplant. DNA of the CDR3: TGCAGCTCCGGGACAGGGGACGGCTACACCTTC. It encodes CSSGTGDGYTF.